The clone carrying this TCR beta chain showed up just a few times. Staff drew roughly 10 milliliters of peripheral blood from each donor. Total RNA extraction produced at least 6 micrograms (per sample) for the study. The source of the sample is a study of blood T cells in healthy people across ages. Through a sample-barcoded 5' primer and a J-beta primer mix, a second PCR was run for roughly 6 to 11 cycles. A single record per CDR3 protein comes from TCRdb applying MiXCR to the 5' RACE reads. Found here are 850,000 to 1,100,000 distinct CDR3 sequences, around two fifths of them singletons; the top ten hold around 13%. The sequenced material came from blood. The clonotype originates from a man between 18 and 29 years old in good health.

Written as DNA, the CDR3 is TGTGCCAGCAGTGAAAGGGATGGTCGGTACAGAAATAATCAGCCCCAGCATTTT. This translates into CASSERDGRYRNNQPQHF. This rearrangement joins TRBV6-1 to TRBJ1-5; D is unclear. Germline-derived CDR1 and CDR2 are MNHNS and SASEGT. V shed 2 bases and J shed 4 bases, with 21 bases lying between them. The CDR3 loop spans 18 amino acids.